This T cell receptor (beta chain) appears in the sequencing data of a study of regulatory T cells in long-lasting Graves disease. Assembly of TCR beta libraries relied on iRepertoire HTBI primers together with Arm-PCR of CDR3 regions. Each CDR3 protein is one row after TCRdb ran MiXCR on the multiplex PCR reads. The repertoire includes a few hundred thousand distinct CDR3 sequences, 18% of them detected once, and about 14% sits in the top ten. This CDR3 has 15 amino acids. Trimming stripped 1 base from V and 1 base from J, with 10 bases between. Germline V CDR1 and CDR2: LNHNV, YYDKDF (reference sequence). This clonotype was counted ten times or more. Time point described: newly diagnosed GD, antithyroid drugs for less than 3 months. PBMC RNA was the source of the TCR library. In addition, the sample was reused for a study of T cells in Graves' hyperthyroidism and ophthalmopathy.

The sample was peripheral blood mononuclear cells (PBMCs), taken at new diagnosis, from a patient treated with antithyroid drugs. The V gene is TRBV15, the J gene TRBJ1-2, with D possibly matching TRBD1 (5 bases). The clonotype originates from a woman aged 30 to 39 with Graves disease. CDR3 in amino acids: CATSRVGTDNYGYTF. Written as DNA, the CDR3 is TGTGCCACCAGCAGAGTTGGGACGGATAACTATGGCTACACCTTC.